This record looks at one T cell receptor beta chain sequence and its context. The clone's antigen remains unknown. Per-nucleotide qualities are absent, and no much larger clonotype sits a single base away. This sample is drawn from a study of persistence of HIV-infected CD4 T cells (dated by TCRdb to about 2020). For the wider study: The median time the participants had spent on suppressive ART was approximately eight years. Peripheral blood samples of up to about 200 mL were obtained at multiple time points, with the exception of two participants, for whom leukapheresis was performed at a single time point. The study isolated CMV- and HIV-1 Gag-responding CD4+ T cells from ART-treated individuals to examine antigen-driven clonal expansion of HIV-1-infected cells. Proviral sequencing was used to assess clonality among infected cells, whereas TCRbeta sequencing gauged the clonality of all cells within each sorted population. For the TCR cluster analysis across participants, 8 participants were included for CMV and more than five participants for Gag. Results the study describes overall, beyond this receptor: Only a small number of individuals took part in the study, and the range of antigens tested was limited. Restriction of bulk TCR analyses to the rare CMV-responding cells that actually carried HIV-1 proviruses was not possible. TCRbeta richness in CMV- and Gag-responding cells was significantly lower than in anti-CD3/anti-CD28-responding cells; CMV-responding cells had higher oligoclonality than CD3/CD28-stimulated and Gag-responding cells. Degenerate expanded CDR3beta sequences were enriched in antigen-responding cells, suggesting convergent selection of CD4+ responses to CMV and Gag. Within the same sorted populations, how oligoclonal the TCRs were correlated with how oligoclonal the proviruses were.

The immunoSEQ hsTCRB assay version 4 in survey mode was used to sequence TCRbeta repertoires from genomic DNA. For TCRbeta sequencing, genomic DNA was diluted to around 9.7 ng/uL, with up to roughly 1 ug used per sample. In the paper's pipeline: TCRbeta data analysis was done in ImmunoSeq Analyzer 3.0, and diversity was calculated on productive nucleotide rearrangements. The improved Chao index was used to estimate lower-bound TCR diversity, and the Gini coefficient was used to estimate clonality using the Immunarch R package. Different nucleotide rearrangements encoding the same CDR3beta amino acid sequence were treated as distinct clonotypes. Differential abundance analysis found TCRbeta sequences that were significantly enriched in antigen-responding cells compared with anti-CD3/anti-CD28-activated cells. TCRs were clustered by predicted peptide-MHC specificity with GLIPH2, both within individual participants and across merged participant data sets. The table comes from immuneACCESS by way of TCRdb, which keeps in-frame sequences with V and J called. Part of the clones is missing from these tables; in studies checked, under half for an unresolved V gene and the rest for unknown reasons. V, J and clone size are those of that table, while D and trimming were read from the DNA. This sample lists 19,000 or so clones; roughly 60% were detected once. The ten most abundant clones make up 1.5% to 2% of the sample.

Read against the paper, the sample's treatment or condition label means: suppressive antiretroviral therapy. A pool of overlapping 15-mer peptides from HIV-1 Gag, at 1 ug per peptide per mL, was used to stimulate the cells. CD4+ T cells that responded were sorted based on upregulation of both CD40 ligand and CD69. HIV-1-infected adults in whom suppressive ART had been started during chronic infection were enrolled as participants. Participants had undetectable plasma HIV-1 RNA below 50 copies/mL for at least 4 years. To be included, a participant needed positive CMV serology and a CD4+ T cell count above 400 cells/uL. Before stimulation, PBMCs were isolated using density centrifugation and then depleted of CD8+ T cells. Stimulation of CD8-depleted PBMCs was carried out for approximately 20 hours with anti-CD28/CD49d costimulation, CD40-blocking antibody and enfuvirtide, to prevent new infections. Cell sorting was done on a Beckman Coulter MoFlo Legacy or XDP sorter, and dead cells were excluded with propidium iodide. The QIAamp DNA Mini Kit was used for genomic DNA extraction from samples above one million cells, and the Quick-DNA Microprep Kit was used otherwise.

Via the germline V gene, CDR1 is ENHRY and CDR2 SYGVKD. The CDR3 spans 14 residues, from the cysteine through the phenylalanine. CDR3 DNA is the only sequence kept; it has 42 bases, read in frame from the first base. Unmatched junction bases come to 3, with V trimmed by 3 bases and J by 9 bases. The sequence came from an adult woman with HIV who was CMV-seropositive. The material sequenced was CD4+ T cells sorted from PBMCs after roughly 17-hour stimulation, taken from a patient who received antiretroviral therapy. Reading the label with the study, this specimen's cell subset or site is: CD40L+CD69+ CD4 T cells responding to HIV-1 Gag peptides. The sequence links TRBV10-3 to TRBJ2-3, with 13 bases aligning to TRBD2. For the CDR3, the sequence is CAISETSGGATQYF. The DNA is TGTGCCATCAGTGAAACTAGCGGGGGGGCGACGCAGTATTTT.